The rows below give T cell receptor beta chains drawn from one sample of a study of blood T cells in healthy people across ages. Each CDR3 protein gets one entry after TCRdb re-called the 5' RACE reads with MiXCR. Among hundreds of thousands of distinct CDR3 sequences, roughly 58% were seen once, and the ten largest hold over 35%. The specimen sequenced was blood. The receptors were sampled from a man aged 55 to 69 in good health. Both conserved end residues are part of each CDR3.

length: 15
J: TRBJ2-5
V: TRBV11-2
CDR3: CASSTQQGSQETQYF

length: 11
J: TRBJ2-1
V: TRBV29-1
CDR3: CSVDLVRTQFF

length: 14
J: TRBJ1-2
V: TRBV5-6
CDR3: CASSLAGFHYGYTF

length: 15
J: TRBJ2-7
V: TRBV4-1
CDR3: CASSPQPGRVLEQYF

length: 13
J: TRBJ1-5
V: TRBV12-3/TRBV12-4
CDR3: CASRLGGRQPQHF

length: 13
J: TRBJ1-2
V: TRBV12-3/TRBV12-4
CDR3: CASSRAEHYGYTF

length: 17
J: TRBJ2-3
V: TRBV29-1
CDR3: CGVEATRGRGDTDTQYF

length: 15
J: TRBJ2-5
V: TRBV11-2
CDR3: CASSLGVRDQETQYF

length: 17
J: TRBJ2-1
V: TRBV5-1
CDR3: CASNDIAGGGSYNEQFF

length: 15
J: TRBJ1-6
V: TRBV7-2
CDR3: CASSGGIPPNSPLHF

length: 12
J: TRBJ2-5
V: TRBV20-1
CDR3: CSAIPWGETQYF

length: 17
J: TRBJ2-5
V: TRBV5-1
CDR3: CASSSGTGGLKQETQYF

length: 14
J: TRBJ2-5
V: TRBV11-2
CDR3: CASSLDLATETQYF

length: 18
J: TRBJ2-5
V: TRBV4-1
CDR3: CASSQRYGTGVGQETQYF

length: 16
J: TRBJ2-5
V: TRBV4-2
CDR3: CASSQGETGTKETQYF

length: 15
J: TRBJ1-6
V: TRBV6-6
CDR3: CASRAGTAFRSPLHF

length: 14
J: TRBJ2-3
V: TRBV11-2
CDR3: CASRQLSGADTQYF

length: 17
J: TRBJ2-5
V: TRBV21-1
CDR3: CASSKEGPGRSQETQYF

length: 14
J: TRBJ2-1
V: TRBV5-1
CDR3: CASSPVDRGGLQFF

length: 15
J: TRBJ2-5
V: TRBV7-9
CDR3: CASSVGDRMGETQYF

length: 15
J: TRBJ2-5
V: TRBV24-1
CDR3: CATSEPDRYQETQYF

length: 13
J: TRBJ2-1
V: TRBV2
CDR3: CASRETGSNEQFF

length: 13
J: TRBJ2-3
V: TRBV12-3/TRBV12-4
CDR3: CASSFVPRDTQYF

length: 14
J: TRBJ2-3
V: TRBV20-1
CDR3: CSTERPTATDTQYF

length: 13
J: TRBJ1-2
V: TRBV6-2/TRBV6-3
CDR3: CASTRRRSFGYTF

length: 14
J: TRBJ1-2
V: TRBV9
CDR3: CASSVDSLRSGYTF

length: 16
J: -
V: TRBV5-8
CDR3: CASSSLGTASQETQYF

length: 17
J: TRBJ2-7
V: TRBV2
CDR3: CASSEGSGGLGAYEQYF

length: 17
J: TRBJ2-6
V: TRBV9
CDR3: CASSVAGQTSGANVLTF

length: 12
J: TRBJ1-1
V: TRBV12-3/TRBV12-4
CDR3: CASNRGQTEAFF

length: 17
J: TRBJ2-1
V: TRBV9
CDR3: CASSVGIAGGSYNEQFF

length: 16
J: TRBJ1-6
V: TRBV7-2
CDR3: CASSSQGSSYNSPLHF

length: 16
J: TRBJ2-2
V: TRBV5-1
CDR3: CASSLEGGGNTGELFF